This TCR beta chain stems from a study of beta chain features in type 1 diabetes (dated by TCRdb to 2016 to 2019). For context, the study as a whole: Mean age, gender distribution, total cell number and subset yield did not differ between patients and healthy donors. Regulatory and stem cell-like memory subsets were obtained from only 8 patients and about eight healthy donors, while naive and central memory subsets were obtained from all 30 or so donors. In the study, TCRB repertoires of sorted circulating CD4+ T cell subsets from recently diagnosed type 1 diabetes patients were compared with those of matched healthy donors. A total of 85 million to 140 million sorted cells were examined across all samples, and a strong correlation was observed between cell number per subset and RNA yield. What the work shows at the level of the full study, not this receptor alone: Sequencing cDNA rather than genomic DNA could over-represent highly expressing activated cells, although activation and CD3 levels did not differ between groups. At VDJ recombination sites, patients with type 1 diabetes made fewer insertions and deleted more nucleotides, a pattern implying thymic rearrangement abnormalities. Shorter templates might be favored by PCR, yet because patient and control samples were amplified and corrected together, any such skew would affect both groups equally. Type 1 diabetes patients showed a moderate but significant shortening of TCRB CDR3 length in all four CD4+ subsets. The naive, central memory and regulatory TCRB repertoires appeared to resemble one another more closely among patients than among healthy donors. HLA sub-analyses involved small numbers of individuals, so any influence of HLA type on TCRB rearrangement remained unresolved.

On this clone itself: This clone's antigen is unknown. The sample holds no much larger clone one base away, and base qualities are not on file.

Each donor gave one peripheral blood draw, averaging around 120 mL, which was collected into heparinised tubes. Naive, central memory, regulatory and stem cell-like memory CD4+ T cells were sorted on a BD FACSAria II using a panel including CD45RO, CCR7, CD25, CD127, CD95 and CD27. Every sorted population had a purity above 98%. PBMCs were isolated right away by Lymphoprep density gradient centrifugation and were stained directly, without culture. To minimize batch effects, samples were stained and sorted in pairs, one healthy donor with one patient per experiment. Between the V and J ends, shortened by 4 bases and 6 bases respectively, the junction contains 11 bases. The CDR3, cysteine through phenylalanine, is 13 amino acids long. Only the CDR3 portion is preserved as DNA: 39 bases, with reading frame beginning at the first base. The CDR1 and CDR2 encoded by the germline V gene are SGHRS and YFSETQ.

The High Capacity cDNA Reverse Transcription Kit was used to reverse transcribe all of the isolated RNA, meaning that expressed TCRB transcripts were what got sequenced. Deep immunoSEQ sequencing was applied to naive, central memory and regulatory T cell samples, giving an average of around 4 million total reads per sample. After sorted cells were lysed in RLT buffer, RNA was extracted with DNase-treated RNeasy Micro or Mini kits, with the choice depending on cell number. Each cell subset was processed separately to prevent cross-contamination, with patient and healthy donor samples processed together. The immunoSEQ multiplex PCR was used to amplify TCRB sequences from cDNA, generating 87-bp fragments that spanned the CDR3 region. Sequencing of the amplicons was done on the Illumina HiSeq platform. As for the original processing: PCR bias was corrected computationally using synthetic template baselines, and reads within Hamming distance 2 were collapsed, with unmergeable singletons discarded. By aligning reads against IMGT, V, D and J genes, CDR3 length, and insertions or deletions at six rearrangement sites were assigned. Within each subset, clonotype counts were normalized to the number of sorted cells before true diversity and Gini coefficients were calculated with the tcR R package. The overlap coefficient, calculated on TCRB nucleotide sequences, was used to measure repertoire sharing. In TCRdb, the immuneACCESS table is reduced to in-frame sequences with V and J assigned. These tables do not hold every clone; where another copy was compared, an unresolved V gene accounts for under half, and the others remain unexplained. That table supplies the V and J calls and clone size; D and trimming were determined from the DNA. Here the sample has approximately 140,000 clones; approximately 52% occur a single time. Over 0.4% of the sample comes from the top ten.

The chain is assembled from TRBV5-1 and TRBJ1-3, with no confidently assigned D gene. The receptor comes from a young man in good health. Material for sequencing was Tregs from blood. The cell subset or site label of this sample denotes: regulatory CD4+ T cells. The CDR3 is CASSPRDQNTIYF. The nucleotides read TGCGCCAGCAGCCCCCGGGATCAAAACACCATATATTTT.